A single T cell receptor beta chain is shown here with its context. Its antigen remains unknown. Each sample had about 100,000 TCR templates assayed. Sequenced by immunoSEQ multiplex PCR; TCRdb stores in-frame clones only, minus some. The repertoire holds some 100,000 clones, about 91% seen once, with 0.65% to 0.8% in the top ten. These data come from a study of siplizumab effects on memory and regulatory T cells. Overall study results and limits: Sequences below about 10^-5 frequency were poorly captured, and few alloreactive clones mapped to unstimulated subsets. There appeared to be greater diversity in naive T cells than in memory cells, and naive T cells seemed major contributors to the alloresponse. Where siplizumab was present, mappable alloreactive CD4+ clones averaged about 70% Treg-derived, compared with 25% to 30% in controls.

The CDR3 consists of 16 residues. Germline V gene lookup returns CDR1 ENHRY and CDR2 SYGVKD. J gave up 6 bases and V 4 bases, and 7 bases lay outside the gene matches. Material for sequencing was Tregs sorted from blood. The genes are TRBV10-3 and TRBJ2-1; 12 nucleotides match TRBD2. The receptor was isolated from a human donor in good health. The chain's CDR3 is CAISVLAGGRGNEQFF. For the CDR3, the DNA is TGTGCCATCAGTGTCCTAGCGGGAGGGCGGGGCAATGAGCAGTTCTTC.